A single sample is the source of the 15 T cell receptor beta chains below, sequenced in a study of identical twins. A single record per CDR3 protein comes from TCRdb applying MiXCR to the 5' RACE reads. Among fewer than 350,000 distinct CDR3 sequences listed, roughly 8.6% were seen once. The same sample was also used in a study of yellow fever vaccine responses in identical twins.

The sequenced sample consisted of memory (CD45RO+) T cells sorted from blood. The origin of the receptors is a woman aged 18-35 years in good health.

This clonotype was found many times. The chain uses TRBV3-1 and TRBJ2-5; a possible D gene is TRBD2 (5 bases). CDR3 length equals 18 residues. Trimming pared 1 base from V and 5 bases from J, leaving 23 bases between. Per the germline V gene, CDR1 is LGHDT and CDR2 is YNNKEL (reference sequence). In DNA, the CDR3 is TGTGCCAGCAGCCAAGGCGCGGGTAGCGAGACGCTGGTGGAGACCCAGTACTTC. It specifies CASSQGAGSETLVETQYF.

In this sample, this clonotype turned up many times. This chain joins TRBV12-3 or TRBV12-4 and TRBJ2-2; D not resolved. Trimming pared 3 bases from V and 6 bases from J, leaving 8 bases between. This CDR3 is built from 13 residues. As DNA, the CDR3 is TGTGCCAGCAGTTTGTCGATCCCCGGGGAGCTGTTTTTT. Translation: CASSLSIPGELFF.

This clonotype was observed many times. The chain combines TRBV12-3 or TRBV12-4 with TRBJ2-7; TRBD2 matches at 11 bases. The J segment lost 2 bases and the V segment lost 4 bases, leaving 7 bases of the junction unmatched. The CDR3 consists of 16 residues. The CDR3 sequence is CASSSGTSGLTYEQYF. The DNA of the CDR3 is TGTGCCAGCAGTTCCGGGACTAGCGGACTAACCTACGAGCAGTACTTC.

This rearrangement joins TRBV5-5 to TRBJ1-4; no clear D. This CDR3 region has 16 residues. Germline-derived CDR1 and CDR2 are SGHKS and YYEKEE (reference sequence). Deletions cut 1 base from V and 4 bases from J, with 14 bases between. CDR3 protein: CASSLLTGVYNEKLFF. In DNA form, the CDR3 reads TGTGCCAGCAGCTTGTTGACTGGGGTGTATAATGAAAAACTGTTTTTT.

V and J are TRBV6-1 and TRBJ2-3, with D unresolved. Trimming took 6 bases from V and 5 from J, leaving 9 bases between them. Germline V CDR1 and CDR2: MNHNS, SASEGT. This CDR3 comprises 12 residues. The CDR3 loop reads CASRVIGDTQYF. DNA for the CDR3: TGTGCCAGCAGAGTAATTGGAGATACGCAGTATTTT.

This clonotype was found a few times. The genes are TRBV12-3 or TRBV12-4 and TRBJ2-3; 8 positions match TRBD2. The ends lost 5 bases at V and 5 bases at J; junction bases unmatched: 9. The CDR3 is 15 residues long. The CDR3 here is CASSLTGGQGDTQYF. In DNA, the CDR3 is TGTGCCAGCAGTCTCACGGGGGGGCAGGGAGATACGCAGTATTTT.

The rearrangement joins TRBV10-3 to TRBJ2-3; D is tentatively TRBD1 or TRBD2 (6 bases each). Germline-derived CDR1 and CDR2 are ENHRY and SYGVKD. The length of the CDR3 is 15 residues. Trimming stripped 4 bases from V and 2 bases from J, with 13 bases between. The DNA of the CDR3 is TGTGCCATCAGTGTCTCCGGGGGCCACACAGATACGCAGTATTTT. Its protein product is CAISVSGGHTDTQYF.

This clonotype occurred many times. The chain uses TRBV12-3 or TRBV12-4 and TRBJ2-5; D gene uncertain. Trimming left V 1 base short and J 5 bases short, with 14 bases between. The length of the CDR3 is 15 residues. The CDR3 protein is CASSLVFPLGETQYF. CDR3 coding DNA: TGTGCCAGCAGTTTAGTATTCCCCCTGGGGGAGACCCAGTACTTC.

This clonotype was seen ten or more times. This chain uses TRBV5-1 with TRBJ2-7; D gene unclear. V dropped 0 bases and J dropped 2 bases, with 12 bases sitting between them. This CDR3 is built from 15 residues. The germline CDR1 and CDR2 sequences are SGHRS and YFSETQ. The DNA for the CDR3 is TGCGCCAGCAGCTTGGGACTCGGTTTCGCCTACGAGCAGTACTTC. It codes for CASSLGLGFAYEQYF.

V is TRBV5-5 and J is TRBJ2-5; D gene ambiguous. From germline, CDR1 is SGHKS and CDR2 YYEKEE (reference sequence). The V end was cut by 3 bases, the J end by 5 bases, with 14 bases between. This CDR3 comprises 14 residues. The CDR3 DNA sequence: TGTGCCAGCAGCTCAAACCTAGTTAAGGAGACCCAGTACTTC. This codes for CASSSNLVKETQYF. Variable domain in full (rest from reference TRBV5-5 and TRBJ2-5): DAGVTQSPTHLIKTRGQQVTLRCSPISGHKSVSWYQQVLGQGPQFIFQYYEKEERGRGNFPDRFSARQFPNYSSELNVNALLLGDSALYLCASSSNLVKETQYFGPGTRLLVL.

A remark on this clonotype: This may stem from a read error, because a much larger clone lies one nucleotide away. This chain's CDR3 is CSVGIWDEQYF. The CDR3, as DNA: TGCAGCGTTGGGATCTGGGACGAGCAGTACTTC. The chain employs TRBV29-1 and TRBJ2-7; D is unresolved. Per germline, CDR1 SQVTM and CDR2 ANQGSEA. Trimming stripped 4 bases from V and 5 bases from J, with 9 bases between. The CDR3 runs to 11 residues.

Only a few counts were recorded for this clonotype. This chain uses TRBV6-1 with TRBJ2-1; tentative D call: TRBD1 (6 bases). Deletions cut 5 bases from V and 6 bases from J, with 17 bases between. Germline V CDR1 and CDR2: MNHNS, SASEGT. This CDR3 comprises 15 residues. CDR3 residues: CASSTGSLGGNEQFF. DNA for the CDR3: TGTGCCAGCAGTACCGGTTCGCTAGGGGGCAATGAGCAGTTCTTC.

The chain carries TRBV7-2 and TRBJ2-5; D is undetermined. The CDR3 contains 13 residues. Trimming took 1 base from V and 6 from J, leaving 9 bases between them. Germline loops: CDR1 SGHTA, CDR2 FQGNSA. The CDR3 region is CASSLGSVKTQYF. CDR3 in DNA: TGTGCCAGCAGCTTAGGGTCAGTCAAGACCCAGTACTTC.

Ten or more counts support this clonotype. The V and J genes are TRBV5-6 and TRBJ2-6; 10 bases line up with TRBD2. The CDR3 has 18 amino acids. Germline V gene sequence: CDR1 SGHDT, CDR2 YYEEEE. The ends lost 0 bases at V and 3 bases at J; junction bases unmatched: 6. The CDR3 bases are TGTGCCAGCAGCTTGGTTTCTAGCGGGAGCGGTGGGGCCAACGTCCTGACTTTC. Protein sequence: CASSLVSSGSGGANVLTF. Combining the CDR3 with reference TRBV5-6 and TRBJ2-6 gives the whole variable domain DAGVTQSPTHLIKTRGQQVTLRCSPKSGHDTVSWYQQALGQGPQFIFQYYEEEERQRGNFPDRFSGHQFPNYSSELNVNALLLGDSALYLCASSLVSSGSGGANVLTFGAGSRLTVL.

The chain joins TRBV5-4 to TRBJ2-3, with TRBD2 identical over 9 bases. Germline values: CDR1 SGHNT, CDR2 YYREEE (reference sequence). This CDR3 has 16 residues. With 3 bases clipped from V and 3 bases from J, the junction kept 8 bases outside the gene matches. The CDR3 nucleotides are TGTGCCAGCAGCTGGGAACCGGGACTAGCTACAGATACGCAGTATTTT. Translated, it gives CASSWEPGLATDTQYF.